This TCR beta chain stems from a study of T cell responses to AZD1222 COVID-19 vaccine. This CDR3 region has 13 residues. Germline trimming cut 6 bases from V and 5 bases from J; bases unmatched to any gene: 7. The germline CDR1 and CDR2 sequences are SQVTM and ANQGSEA. This table comes from immunoSEQ multiplex PCR, and its TCRdb copy is limited to in-frame clones, with some not included. The sample yields roughly 170,000 clones, roughly nine tenths seen once. The chain joins TRBV29-1 to TRBJ1-1; 9 positions match TRBD1. This receptor was identified in an adult in good health. The specimen comprised peripheral blood, sampled on day 0 of AZD1222 vaccination. The chain's CDR3 is CSVGQGIGTEAFF. As DNA, the CDR3 is TGCAGCGTCGGACAGGGGATTGGAACTGAAGCTTTCTTT. Full variable domain (outside the CDR3, taken from reference TRBV29-1 and TRBJ1-1): SAVISQKPSRDICQRGTSLTIQCQVDSQVTMMFWYRQQPGQSLTLIATANQGSEATYESGFVIDKFPISRPNLTFSTLTVSNMSPEDSSIYLCSVGQGIGTEAFFGQGTRLTVV.